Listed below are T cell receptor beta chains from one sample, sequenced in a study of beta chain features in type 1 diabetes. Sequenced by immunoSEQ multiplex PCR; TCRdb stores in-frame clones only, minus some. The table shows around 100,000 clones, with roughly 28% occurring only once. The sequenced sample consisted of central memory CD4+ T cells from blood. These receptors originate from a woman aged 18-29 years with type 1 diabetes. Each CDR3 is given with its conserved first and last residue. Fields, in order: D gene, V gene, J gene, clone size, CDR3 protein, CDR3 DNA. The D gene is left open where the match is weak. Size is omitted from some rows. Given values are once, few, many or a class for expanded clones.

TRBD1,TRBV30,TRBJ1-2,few,CAWSGQASRCTF,TGTGCCTGGAGCGGACAGGCCTCGAGATGCACCTTC
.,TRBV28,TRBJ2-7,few,CASSLGGGVGEQYF,TGTGCCAGCAGTTTGGGGGGTGGGGTCGGCGAGCAGTACTTC
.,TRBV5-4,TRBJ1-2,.,CASSLAEGGYTF,TGTGCCAGCAGCTTGGCCGAGGGTGGCTACACCTTC
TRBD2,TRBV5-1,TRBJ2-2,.,CASSFLAGGGTGELFF,TGCGCCAGCAGCTTCCTAGCGGGAGGGGGCACCGGGGAGCTGTTTTTT
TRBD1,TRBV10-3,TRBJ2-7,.,CAISGTGDFYEQYF,TGTGCCATCAGTGGAACAGGGGATTTCTACGAGCAGTACTTC
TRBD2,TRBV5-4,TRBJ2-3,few,CASSTRLAGVSTDTQYF,TGTGCCAGCAGCACCCGACTAGCGGGAGTGAGTACAGATACGCAGTATTTT
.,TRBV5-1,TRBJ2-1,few,CASSVRGSYNEQFF,TGCGCCAGCAGCGTTAGGGGTTCCTACAATGAGCAGTTCTTC
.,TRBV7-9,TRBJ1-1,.,CASSLGQIEAFF,TGTGCCAGCAGCCTCGGACAGATTGAAGCTTTCTTT
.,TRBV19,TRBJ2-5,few,CATSSGAETQYF,TGTGCCACGTCGTCGGGAGCAGAGACCCAGTACTTC
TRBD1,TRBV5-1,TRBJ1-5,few,CASSWDITGTGEVRNQPQHF,TGCGCCAGCAGCTGGGATATCACCGGGACAGGGGAAGTCAGAAATCAGCCCCAGCATTTT
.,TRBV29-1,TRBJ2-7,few,CSADRQGGGSYEQYF,TGCAGCGCCGACCGGCAGGGAGGAGGGTCCTACGAGCAGTACTTC
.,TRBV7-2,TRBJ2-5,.,CASSVDTQETQYF,TGTGCCAGCAGCGTTGACACGCAAGAGACCCAGTACTTC
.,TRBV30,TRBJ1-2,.,CAQTRGTRGYTF,TGTGCCCAGACTAGAGGGACGAGGGGCTACACCTTC
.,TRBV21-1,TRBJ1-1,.,CASSKDLLGTVNTEAFF,TGTGCCAGCAGCAAGGATTTACTCGGGACAGTGAACACTGAAGCTTTCTTT
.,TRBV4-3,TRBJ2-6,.,CASSTFSGANVLTF,TGCGCCAGCAGCACATTCTCTGGGGCCAACGTCCTGACTTTC
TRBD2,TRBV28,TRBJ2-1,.,CASSNPTSGSYEQFF,TGTGCCAGCAGTAACCCGACTAGCGGGAGCTATGAGCAGTTCTTC
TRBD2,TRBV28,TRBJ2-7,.,CASRPPPGLSNYEQYF,TGTGCCAGCAGACCCCCGCCGGGACTATCTAACTACGAGCAGTACTTC
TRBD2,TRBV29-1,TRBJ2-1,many,CSVEASLAGEQFF,TGCAGCGTTGAAGCCTCTTTAGCGGGAGAGCAGTTCTTC
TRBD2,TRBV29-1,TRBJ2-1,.,CSVGNLGTSGRNEQFF,TGCAGCGTCGGGAATCTGGGGACTAGCGGGAGGAATGAGCAGTTCTTC
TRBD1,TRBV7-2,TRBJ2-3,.,CASSSTWDRGSDTQYF,TGTGCCAGCAGCTCGACCTGGGACAGGGGATCGGATACGCAGTATTTT
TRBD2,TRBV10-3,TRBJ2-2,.,CAISTGLAGVGTGELFF,TGTGCCATCTCAACTGGACTAGCGGGAGTTGGAACCGGGGAGCTGTTTTTT
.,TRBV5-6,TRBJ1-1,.,CASSFDSEAFF,TGTGCCAGCAGCTTCGACAGTGAAGCTTTCTTT
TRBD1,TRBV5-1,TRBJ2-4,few,CASSLVPGTGDIQYF,TGCGCCAGCAGCTTGGTACCCGGGACAGGGGATATTCAGTACTTC
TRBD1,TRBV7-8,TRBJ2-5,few,CASSRGQAGETQYF,TGTGCCAGCAGCCGGGGACAGGCAGGAGAGACCCAGTACTTC
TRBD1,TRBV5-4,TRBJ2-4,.,CASSLGATGAGNIQYF,TGTGCCAGCAGCTTGGGGGCTACAGGGGCGGGAAACATTCAGTACTTC
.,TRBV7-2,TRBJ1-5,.,CASSPGQSGNQPQHF,TGTGCCAGCAGCCCCGGACAGAGTGGCAATCAGCCCCAGCATTTT